This T cell receptor (beta chain) was captured by sequencing in a study of post-analysis software for immune sequencing data. Trimming shortened V by 0 bases and J by 2 bases, and 2 bases separated the two germline ends. The length of the CDR3 is 13 residues. CDR1 and CDR2 (germline): MNHNY, SVGAGI (reference sequence). General study results and limits: About five TRBV segments, including TRBV5-6, TRBV5-1 and TRBV20-1, were more frequent in patients than controls.

TCR beta cDNA libraries had unique molecular identifiers. MiXCR, run by TCRdb on the PCR reads, gives a single entry per CDR3 protein. The sample carries a few hundred thousand distinct CDR3 sequences, around a third recorded once. Notes on this clonotype: Its cognate antigen is unknown.

The chain combines TRBV6-6 with TRBJ2-1; D is undetermined. Source material: blood. The source is a girl aged 2 to 17 with multiple sclerosis. DNA of the CDR3: TGTGCCAGCAGTTACTCCACCTACAATGAGCAGTTCTTC. Translated: CASSYSTYNEQFF.